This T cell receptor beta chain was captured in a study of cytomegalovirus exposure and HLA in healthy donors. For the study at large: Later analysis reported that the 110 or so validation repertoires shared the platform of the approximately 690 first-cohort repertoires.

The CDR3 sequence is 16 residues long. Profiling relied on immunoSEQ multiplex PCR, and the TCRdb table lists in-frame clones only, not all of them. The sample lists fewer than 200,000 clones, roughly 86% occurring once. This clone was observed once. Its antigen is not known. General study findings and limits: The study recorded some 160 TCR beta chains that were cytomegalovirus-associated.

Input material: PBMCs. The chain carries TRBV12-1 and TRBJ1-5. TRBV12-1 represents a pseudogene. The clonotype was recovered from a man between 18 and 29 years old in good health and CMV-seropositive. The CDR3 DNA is TGTGCCAGCAGCTTTGCGCCACCCTATAGAGGTCAGCCCCAGCATTTT. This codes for CASSFAPPYRGQPQHF.